The text below deals with one T cell receptor beta chain. This clone was seen only once. No cognate antigen has been identified for it. No base quality information exists; no much larger clone differs at one position. This specimen belongs to a study of T cell responses to AZD1222 COVID-19 vaccine (dated by TCRdb to the early 2020s). Looking at the study overall: AZD1222 recipients given second doses at about 4 weeks or at about 12 weeks were pooled, since spike-specific TCR depth and breadth were not found to differ between the two schedules. A total of just over 230 trial participants underwent TCR sequencing, of whom nearly 210 received two doses of AZD1222 and about 25 received two doses of the MenACWY control vaccine. Trial participants were enrolled by age into subgroups of 18-55, 56-69 and 70-plus years, and roughly 150, 30 and 60 TCR-sequenced participants, respectively, were included in these subgroups.

Including cysteine and phenylalanine, the CDR3 has 12 amino acids. Only CDR3 DNA remains: 36 bases, in frame from the first base. The junction shows trimming of 6 bases on V and 6 bases on J, plus 11 bases between the germline ends. According to the germline V gene, CDR1 reads MNHEY and CDR2 reads SVGAGI. Read against the paper, the sample's time point label means: baseline before first vaccination. Vaccinee samples came from UK trials COV001 and COV002, including a single-blind randomized controlled phase 2/3 trial of AZD1222 (ChAdOx1 nCoV-19) in healthy adults. For TCRbeta chain sequencing, PBMC samples were collected from trial participants at day 0 and at day 28 after the second dose. The CDR3 regions of human TCRbeta chains were subjected to immunosequencing. In the original analysis: TCRs in the repertoires were compared against a reference library of SARS-CoV-2-specific TCRs that had been generated with the MIRA antigen-specificity platform. Breadth was defined as the fraction of unique TCRs that were SARS-CoV-2-associated. Depth was defined as the fraction of total T cells that were SARS-CoV-2-associated. Using the MIRA data, each spike-specific TCR was mapped to the spike region that the TCR reacts to and placed in a CD4 or CD8 class. Log10-transformed breadth and depth values were compared by one-way ANOVA with Sidak's multiple comparisons tests. TCRdb holds this immuneACCESS table with in-frame rearrangements only. Some clones are missing; in checked studies, unresolved V genes explain under half, and the rest has no known cause. V, J and clone size are those of that table, while D and trimming were read from the DNA. For this sample the table gives around 130,000 clones, of which over 90% were detected only once. The top ten clonotypes cover 0.75% to 0.95% of the sample.

Overall results and qualifications from the work: Epitopes outside the regions mutated in the B.1.351 and B.1.1.7 variants were reportedly recognized by nearly half of the unique spike-specific TCRs. Vaccine-associated CD4 TCRs spanned the whole spike protein, with dominant responses in regions 160-218 and 743-854. Because no samples from the day 14 peak response were available, repertoires could be characterized only after the peak T cell response. After two AZD1222 doses, spike-specific TCR breadth and depth were significantly higher than at day 0 and than in MenACWY recipients. Participants were mostly white British and included more females than males, and it was suggested by the authors that clonal diversity may have been underestimated. Conclusions about previously exposed vaccinees were limited because only six or seven AZD1222 recipients were SARS-CoV-2 seropositive at baseline. In the small 56-69-year group, the increase in depth fell short of significance, most likely because of low power.

This sequence originates from an adult in good health. The sequence links TRBV6-5 to TRBJ1-1; no D gene is confidently identified. This specimen consisted of peripheral blood, obtained on day 0 of AZD1222 vaccination. The CDR3 corresponds to CASRGLRPEAFF. In nucleotides, the sequence is TGTGCCAGCAGGGGCTTGCGACCTGAAGCTTTCTTT.